Listed here is a single T cell receptor (beta chain). There are a few counts of this clonotype. Its cognate antigen has yet to be identified. The input lacks base qualities; no much larger clone sits a single base away. This sample is part of a study of blood T cells in healthy people across ages (dated by TCRdb to between 2014 and 2017). For the study in its entirety: In model experiments, template switching captured roughly one uniquely barcoded TCR beta cDNA molecule for every two T cells. Age-related changes in TCR beta repertoire diversity were measured in the study by deep sequencing normalized with unique cDNA molecular identifiers. The donors were divided into four age groups: young (average about 15 years), middle-aged (around 41), aged (around 67) and long-lived (around 80). Donors of different ages were randomly distributed across sequencing lanes to avoid experimental bias. Two additional independent replicas of 1 million unique cDNA reads from the same blood draw were analyzed for two donors (one aged 18 to 29 and one aged 80 or older).

Relative to germline, V is 5 bases shorter and J is 8 bases shorter, with 16 bases between their ends. The CDR3, cysteine through phenylalanine, is 15 amino acids long. Only CDR3 DNA is held: 45 bases, read in frame from base 1. CDR1 and CDR2 are drawn from the germline V gene: SGHTA, FQGNSA. Systemically healthy Caucasian individuals from Russia, about 38 in total and aged roughly 6 to 100 years, were included as donors. Around 10 milliliters of peripheral blood were drawn from each donor into EDTA-treated Vacutainer tubes. Ficoll-Paque density-gradient centrifugation was used to isolate PBMCs, with at least 7 million per sample. Total RNA was extracted from PBMCs with Trizol reagent, with at least 6 micrograms obtained per sample. Naive CD45RAhigh/CD27high T cell percentages were measured by flow cytometry on a PBMC aliquot from every donor. Library preparation was by 5' RACE. The sequencing machine was an Illumina HiSeq 2500. A second PCR of about 7 to 12 cycles was run with a J-beta primer mix and a sample-barcoded 5' primer. Each TCR beta cDNA molecule received a unique molecular identifier from a template-switch 5' adaptor carrying 12 random nucleotides. Each sample yielded at least 2.5 million CDR3-containing paired-end reads. All of the RNA was converted into first-strand cDNA using the Mint cDNA synthesis kit, with a TRBC-specific oligonucleotide serving as the primer. All cDNA was treated with uracil-DNA glycosylase and then went through a first 18-cycle PCR with the universal primers M1SS and BC2_uni_R. Per the authors' processing: For normalization, 1 million high-quality reads were randomly selected from each sample, with every read carrying a distinct molecular identifier. Instead of being binned into consensus sequences, reads that shared molecular identifiers were thrown out. MiTCR, run with a Q25 quality threshold and the strictest error-elimination algorithm, handled CDR3 identification, clonotype clustering and error correction. A nonparametric unseen species model with Euler transformation was used to estimate lower-bound total TCR beta diversity. The public sequencing data were trimmed at Q25 with fastp and processed into clonotypes with MiXCR by TCRdb, which kept only in-frame beta chains. CDR3 protein sequences are deduplicated, and each keeps its most common genes and DNA. TCRdb's processing, not the study's, gives the V and J calls here. The sample table records about 1.8 million distinct CDR3 sequences; roughly 52% of these occur just once. The ten largest clones capture 2% to 2.5% of the sample.

Broad study findings and their caveats: There was a strong correlation between observed TCR beta diversity and the percentage of naive T cells measured by flow cytometry. As age increased, observed TCR beta diversity per million T cells dropped in a roughly linear way, and a significant reduction was already evident by age 40. Bulk unsorted PBMC profiling prevented conclusive comparison of naive and antigen-experienced compartments. Estimates of total diversity based on one million sequenced T cells were regarded as lower bounds and as underestimates. The long-lived group showed more naive CD4+ T cells, fewer expanded clones and increased TCR diversity than the aged group, suggesting age selection. Because donor CMV infection status was unknown, age-related changes in expanded clonotypes were potentially confounded.

Recombination joined TRBV7-2 with TRBJ1-6, with the D gene not clear enough to name. The specimen was blood. The sequence was obtained from a middle-aged woman in good health. The CDR3 protein is CASSRRSVWDSPLHF. The DNA is as follows: TGTGCCAGCAGCCGACGGAGTGTATGGGATTCACCCCTCCACTTT.